A single sample is the source of the 11 T cell receptor beta chains below, sequenced in a study of long-term antiretroviral therapy in people with HIV. immunoSEQ v3.0 was run at survey level. Repertoires were generated with immunoSEQ multiplex PCR, while TCRdb's copy carries only in-frame clones and drops some. The sample includes around 29,000 clones, nearly 90% of them seen just once. This specimen consisted of unsorted PBMCs, obtained 1.1 years after starting antiretroviral therapy. These receptors came from a young man with HIV.

The chain is built from TRBV13 and TRBJ2-1, with TRBD2 matching 12 bases. This CDR3 has 16 residues. Germline CDR1 PRHDT, CDR2 FYEKMQ (reference sequence). Trimming took 5 bases from V and 8 from J; bases not matched to a gene: 10. The CDR3 region is CASSATGTSGSHEQFF. The CDR3 region has the DNA TGTGCCAGCAGCGCGACCGGGACTAGCGGGTCCCATGAGCAGTTCTTC.

This CDR3 is CASSRGRENTEAFF. In DNA form, the CDR3 reads TGTGCCAGCAGTCGTGGGCGGGAGAACACTGAAGCTTTCTTT. V and J are TRBV27 and TRBJ1-1; no definite D call. CDR3 length equals 14 residues. V lost 5 bases and J 1 base, leaving 11 bases between the germline ends. Germline loops: CDR1 MNHEY, CDR2 SMNVEV (reference sequence).

The rearrangement uses TRBV23-1 and TRBJ1-5; D may be TRBD1 (5 bases). TRBV23-1 is designated an ORF whose function remains uncertain. The CDR3 covers 19 residues. Trimming stripped 2 bases from V and 0 bases from J, with 20 bases between. CDR3 loop: CASSQGSRAACDSNQPQHF. Written as DNA, the CDR3 is TGCGCCAGCAGTCAAGGGTCCAGGGCAGCCTGCGATAGCAATCAGCCCCAGCATTTT.

The gene calls are TRBV6-6 and TRBJ1-1, with D possibly matching TRBD1 (6 bases). Germline assignment: CDR1 MNHNY and CDR2 SVGAGI (reference sequence). The CDR3 covers 16 residues. Between the trimmed V and J ends, which lost 0 bases and 4 bases, there was a span of 15 bases. CDR3 protein: CASSYSRGAGATEAFF. The CDR3 coding sequence is TGTGCCAGCAGTTACTCGAGGGGCGCAGGGGCCACTGAAGCTTTCTTT.

This clone was seen a single time. The chain is built from TRBV4-1 and TRBJ2-1; D is possibly TRBD1 (6 bases). The germline V gene has CDR1 MGHRA and CDR2 YSYEKL. This CDR3 is built from 16 residues. V lost 3 bases, J lost 3 bases, and 15 bases lay in between. CDR3 nucleotide sequence: TGCGCCAGCAGCCAGAACCCGGGACACCGCTACAATGAGCAGTTCTTC. This sequence encodes CASSQNPGHRYNEQFF.

V usage is TRBV6-5 and J usage is TRBJ2-3; D possibly matches TRBD1 or TRBD2 (5 bases each). Trimming shortened V by 2 bases and J by 5 bases, and 14 bases separated the two germline ends. This CDR3 spans 15 amino acids. Germline loops: CDR1 MNHEY, CDR2 SVGAGI. The DNA of the CDR3 is TGTGCCAGCAGTTACGACGGGGCCGTGATAGATACGCAGTATTTT. Its translation: CASSYDGAVIDTQYF.

The V gene is TRBV2, the J gene TRBJ2-3; the D is unclear. In germline, CDR1 is SNHLY, CDR2 FYNNEI. CDR3 length equals 17 residues. V gave up 10 bases and J gave up 2 bases, with 25 bases separating them. CDR3 region: CANVPAIDLRDTDTQYF. The CDR3 DNA sequence: TGTGCCAACGTGCCTGCCATAGACTTACGAGACACAGATACGCAGTATTTT.

The gene calls are TRBV27 and TRBJ2-5, with 7 bases matching TRBD2. CDR1 MNHEY and CDR2 SMNVEV come from the germline V gene (reference sequence). The CDR3 length is 15 residues. V was pared by 0 bases and J by 0 bases, with 1 base of the junction left unmatched. The DNA for the CDR3 is TGTGCCAGCAGTTTATCTAGCGGGTACCAAGAGACCCAGTACTTC. Its translation: CASSLSSGYQETQYF.

The V call is TRBV13, the J call TRBJ1-1; D gene unclear. The CDR3 runs 14 residues. CDR1 is PRHDT and CDR2 is FYEKMQ in the germline V gene (reference sequence). Trimming took off 2 bases at V and 0 bases at J, with 7 bases between the two ends. CDR3 nucleotides: TGTGCCAGCAGCTTAAGGTCAATGAACACTGAAGCTTTCTTT. As protein: CASSLRSMNTEAFF.

The genes are TRBV7-9 and TRBJ1-1; D ambiguous. Trimming pared 5 bases from V and 2 bases from J, leaving 12 bases between. The CDR3 extends over 14 amino acids. The germline V gene encodes CDR1 SEHNR and CDR2 FQNEAQ (reference sequence). This CDR3 reads CASSPILGNTEAFF. In DNA, the CDR3 is TGTGCCAGCAGCCCGATTCTGGGAAACACTGAAGCTTTCTTT.

This rearrangement joins TRBV5-5 to TRBJ2-7; D is ambiguous. V was clipped by 5 bases and J by 0 bases, with 9 bases between them. CDR1 SGHKS and CDR2 YYEKEE come from the germline V gene (reference sequence). CDR3 size: 13 residues. Here the CDR3 DNA reads TGTGCCAGCAGGTTCGGTAGCTCCTACGAGCAGTACTTC. Its translation is CASRFGSSYEQYF.